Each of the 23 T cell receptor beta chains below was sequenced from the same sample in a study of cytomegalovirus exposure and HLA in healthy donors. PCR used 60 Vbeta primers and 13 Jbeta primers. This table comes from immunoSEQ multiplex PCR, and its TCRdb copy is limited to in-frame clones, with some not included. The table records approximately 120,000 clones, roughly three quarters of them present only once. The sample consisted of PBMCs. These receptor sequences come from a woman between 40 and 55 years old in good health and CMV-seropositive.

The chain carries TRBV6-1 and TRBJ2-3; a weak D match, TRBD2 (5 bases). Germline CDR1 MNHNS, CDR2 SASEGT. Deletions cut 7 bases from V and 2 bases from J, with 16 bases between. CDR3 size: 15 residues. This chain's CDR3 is CASKEGIHPTDTQYF. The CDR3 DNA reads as TGTGCCAGCAAAGAGGGCATTCATCCCACAGATACGCAGTATTTT.

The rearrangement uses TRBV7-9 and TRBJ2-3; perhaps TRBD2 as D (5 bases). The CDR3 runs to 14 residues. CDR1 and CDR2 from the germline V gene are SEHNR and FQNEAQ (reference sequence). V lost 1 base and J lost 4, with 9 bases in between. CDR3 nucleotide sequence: TGTGCCAGCAGCTTAGGGGAGAGTCCAGATACGCAGTATTTT. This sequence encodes CASSLGESPDTQYF.

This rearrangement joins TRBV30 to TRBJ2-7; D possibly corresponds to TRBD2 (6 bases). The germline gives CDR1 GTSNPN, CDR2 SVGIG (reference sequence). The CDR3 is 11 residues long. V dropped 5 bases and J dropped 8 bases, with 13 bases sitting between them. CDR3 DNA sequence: TGTGCCTGGGGAGGGCCTCCTCAGCAGTACTTC. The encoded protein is CAWGGPPQQYF.

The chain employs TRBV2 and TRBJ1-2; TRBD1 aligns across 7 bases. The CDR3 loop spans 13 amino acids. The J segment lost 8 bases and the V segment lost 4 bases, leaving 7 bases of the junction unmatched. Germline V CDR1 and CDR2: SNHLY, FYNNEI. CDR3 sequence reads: CASSGQGVGGYTF. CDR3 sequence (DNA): TGTGCCAGCAGTGGGCAGGGGGTGGGCGGCTACACCTTC.

DNA for the CDR3: TGTGCCAGCAGTGACGAGTATAATTCACCCCTCCACTTT. It translates to CASSDEYNSPLHF. V and J are TRBV2 and TRBJ1-6; D remains ambiguous. Between the trimmed V and J ends, which lost 3 bases and 4 bases, there was a span of 4 bases. CDR3 length: 13 residues. CDR1 is SNHLY, CDR2 FYNNEI, per germline.

DNA of the CDR3: TGTGCCTGGAGGTCTTTGGGGACAGGGGGGTTCGGTGCAGATACGCAGTATTTT. As protein: CAWRSLGTGGFGADTQYF. The chain carries TRBV30 and TRBJ2-3; 11 bases are a match to TRBD1. Trimming removed 3 bases from V and 4 bases from J; junction bases left unmatched: 15. Germline loops: CDR1 GTSNPN, CDR2 SVGIG (reference sequence). This CDR3 spans 18 amino acids.

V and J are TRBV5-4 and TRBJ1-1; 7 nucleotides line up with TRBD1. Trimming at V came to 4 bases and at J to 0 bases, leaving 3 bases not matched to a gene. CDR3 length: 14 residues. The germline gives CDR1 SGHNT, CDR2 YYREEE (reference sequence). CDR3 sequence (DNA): TGTGCCAGCAGCGCGGGACAGATGAACACTGAAGCTTTCTTT. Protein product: CASSAGQMNTEAFF. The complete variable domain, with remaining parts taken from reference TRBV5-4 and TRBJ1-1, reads ETGVTQSPTHLIKTRGQQVTLRCSSQSGHNTVSWYQQALGQGPQFIFQYYREEENGRGNFPPRFSGLQFPNYSSELNVNALELDDSALYLCASSAGQMNTEAFFGQGTRLTVV.

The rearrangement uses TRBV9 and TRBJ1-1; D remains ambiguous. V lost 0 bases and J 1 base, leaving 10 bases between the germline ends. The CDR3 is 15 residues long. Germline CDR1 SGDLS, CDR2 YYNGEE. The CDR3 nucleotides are TGTGCCAGCAGCGTAGACAGAACCCAGAACACTGAAGCTTTCTTT. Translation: CASSVDRTQNTEAFF.

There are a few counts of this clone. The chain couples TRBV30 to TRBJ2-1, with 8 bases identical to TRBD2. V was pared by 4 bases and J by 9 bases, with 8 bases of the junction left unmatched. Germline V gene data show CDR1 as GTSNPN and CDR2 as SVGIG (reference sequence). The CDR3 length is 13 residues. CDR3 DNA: TGTGCCTGGAATGACGGGGGGGCCATTGAGCAGTTCTTC. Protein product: CAWNDGGAIEQFF. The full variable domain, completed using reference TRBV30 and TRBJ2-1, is SQTIHQWPATLVQPVGSPLSLECTVEGTSNPNLYWYRQAAGRGLQLLFYSVGIGQISSEVPQNLSASRPQDRQFILSSKKLLLSDSGFYLCAWNDGGAIEQFFGPGTRLTVL.

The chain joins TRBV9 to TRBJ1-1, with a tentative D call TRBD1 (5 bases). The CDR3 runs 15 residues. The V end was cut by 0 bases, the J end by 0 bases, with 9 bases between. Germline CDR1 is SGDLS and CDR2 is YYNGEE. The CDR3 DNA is TGTGCCAGCAGCGTAGCAGGGCACATGAACACTGAAGCTTTCTTT. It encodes CASSVAGHMNTEAFF. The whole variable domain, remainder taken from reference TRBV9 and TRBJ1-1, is DSGVTQTPKHLITATGQRVTLRCSPRSGDLSVYWYQQSLDQGLQFLIQYYNGEERAKGNILERFSAQQFPDLHSELNLSSLELGDSALYFCASSVAGHMNTEAFFGQGTRLTVV.

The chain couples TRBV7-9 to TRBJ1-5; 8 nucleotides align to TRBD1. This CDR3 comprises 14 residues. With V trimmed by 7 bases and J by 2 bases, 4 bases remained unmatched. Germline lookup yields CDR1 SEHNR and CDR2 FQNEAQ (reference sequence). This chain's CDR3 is CASTKGQGNQPQHF. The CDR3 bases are TGTGCCAGCACCAAGGGACAGGGCAATCAGCCCCAGCATTTT.

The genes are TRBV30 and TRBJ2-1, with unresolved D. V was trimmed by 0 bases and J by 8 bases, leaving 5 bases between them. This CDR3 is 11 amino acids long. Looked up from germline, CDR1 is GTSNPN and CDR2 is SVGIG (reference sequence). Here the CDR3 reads CAWSVAYEQFF. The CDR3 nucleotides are TGTGCCTGGAGTGTCGCGTATGAGCAGTTCTTC.

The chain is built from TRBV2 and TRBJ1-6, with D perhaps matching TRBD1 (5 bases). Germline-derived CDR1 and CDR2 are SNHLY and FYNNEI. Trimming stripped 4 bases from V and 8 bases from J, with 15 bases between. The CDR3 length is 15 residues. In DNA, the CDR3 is TGTGCCAGCAGTGCAGCGGCAGGGCGGTATTCACCCCTCCACTTT. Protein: CASSAAAGRYSPLHF.

CDR3 in DNA: TGTGCCAGCTCACGTCCCGGGACAGGGGGGTTCTACGAGCAGTACTTC. This codes for CASSRPGTGGFYEQYF. The chain couples TRBV18 to TRBJ2-7, with TRBD1 identical over 11 bases. This CDR3 contains 16 residues. V shed 4 bases, J shed 3 bases, and the junction held 8 bases outside the gene matches. Per germline, CDR1 KGHSH and CDR2 LQKENI.

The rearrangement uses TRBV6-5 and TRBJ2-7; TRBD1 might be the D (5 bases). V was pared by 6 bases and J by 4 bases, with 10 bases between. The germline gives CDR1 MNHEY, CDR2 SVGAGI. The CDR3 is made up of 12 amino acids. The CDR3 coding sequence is TGTGCCAGCAGACAGGACCCTTACGAGCAGTACTTC. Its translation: CASRQDPYEQYF.

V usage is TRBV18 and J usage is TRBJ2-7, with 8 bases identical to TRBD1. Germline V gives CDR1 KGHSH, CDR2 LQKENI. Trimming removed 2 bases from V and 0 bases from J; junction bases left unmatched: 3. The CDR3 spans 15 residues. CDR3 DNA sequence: TGTGCCAGCTCACCAGGACAGGGCCACTCCTACGAGCAGTACTTC. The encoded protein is CASSPGQGHSYEQYF.

CDR3 coding DNA: TGTGCCAGCAGTGAGACAGGGACCTATGGCTACACCTTC. It is translated as CASSETGTYGYTF. The V and J genes are TRBV6-1 and TRBJ1-2; 7 positions match TRBD1. Per germline, CDR1 MNHNS and CDR2 SASEGT. V gave up 3 bases and J gave up 4 bases; unmatched junction bases: 2. This CDR3 is built from 13 residues.

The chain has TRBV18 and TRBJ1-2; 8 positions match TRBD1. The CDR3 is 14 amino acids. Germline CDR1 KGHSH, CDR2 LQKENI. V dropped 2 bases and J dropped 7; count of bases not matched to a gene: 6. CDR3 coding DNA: TGTGCCAGCTCACCAGCGGACAGGGTCTCTGGCTACACCTTC. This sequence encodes CASSPADRVSGYTF.

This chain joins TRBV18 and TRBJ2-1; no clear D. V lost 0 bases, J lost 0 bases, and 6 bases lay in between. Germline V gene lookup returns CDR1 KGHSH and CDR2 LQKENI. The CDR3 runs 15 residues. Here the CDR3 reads CASSPPGSSYNEQFF. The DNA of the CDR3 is TGTGCCAGCTCACCACCCGGTAGCTCCTACAATGAGCAGTTCTTC.

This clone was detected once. CDR3 DNA: TGTGCCAGCAGCTCCGGGACAGGGAGTTTCAATGAGCAGTTCTTC. Its translation is CASSSGTGSFNEQFF. V usage is TRBV5-4 and J usage is TRBJ2-1; 9 bases are a match to TRBD1. In germline, CDR1 is SGHNT, CDR2 YYREEE (reference sequence). The length of the CDR3 is 15 residues. J was trimmed by 6 bases and V by 3 bases; bases with no gene match: 7.

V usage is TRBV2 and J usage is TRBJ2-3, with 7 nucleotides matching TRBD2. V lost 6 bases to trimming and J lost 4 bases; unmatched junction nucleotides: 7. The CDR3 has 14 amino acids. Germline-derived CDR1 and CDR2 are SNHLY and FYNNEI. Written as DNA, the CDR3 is TGTGCCAGCAGGAGGGAGGGGCCAGCAGATACGCAGTATTTT. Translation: CASRREGPADTQYF. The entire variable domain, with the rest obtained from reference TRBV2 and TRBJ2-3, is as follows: EPEVTQTPSHQVTQMGQEVILRCVPISNHLYFYWYRQILGQKVEFLVSFYNNEISEKSEIFDDQFSVERPDGSNFTLKIRSTKLEDSAMYFCASRREGPADTQYFGPGTRLTVL.

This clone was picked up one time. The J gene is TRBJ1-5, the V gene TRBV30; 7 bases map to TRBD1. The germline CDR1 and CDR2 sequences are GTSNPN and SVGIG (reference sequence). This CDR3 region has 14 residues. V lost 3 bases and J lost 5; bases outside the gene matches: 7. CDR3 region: CAWSTTGFDQPQHF. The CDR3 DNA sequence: TGTGCCTGGAGCACGACAGGGTTTGATCAGCCCCAGCATTTT.

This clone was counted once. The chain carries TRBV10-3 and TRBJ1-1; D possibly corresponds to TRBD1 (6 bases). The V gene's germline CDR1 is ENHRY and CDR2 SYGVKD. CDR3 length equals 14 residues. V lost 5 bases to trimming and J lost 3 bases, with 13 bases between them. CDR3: CAISFREGDTEAFF. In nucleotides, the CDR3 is TGTGCCATCAGTTTCAGGGAGGGGGACACTGAAGCTTTCTTT.